This T cell receptor (beta chain) emerged from a study of T-cell reconstitution after alpha-beta-depleted transplantation in children. Unique molecular identifiers were incorporated when the TCRbeta library was constructed. From the PCR reads, TCRdb called clonotypes with MiXCR, one entry per CDR3 protein. The sample has about 610,000 distinct CDR3 sequences, about 11% seen once. Trimming took 3 bases from V and 5 from J, leaving 13 bases between them. From germline, CDR1 is MNHEY and CDR2 SVGAGI. This CDR3 is built from 14 residues. The TCR comes from a human donor who donated a stem cell graft to a child with acute myeloid leukemia. This sequence joins TRBV6-5 and TRBJ2-5, with D possibly being TRBD1 (5 bases). The sample consisted of PBMCs from the stem cell graft donor, taken from the stem cell graft. DNA for the CDR3: TGTGCCAGCAGTTATGTGGGCAGGGCCGAGACCCAGTACTTC. Translated: CASSYVGRAETQYF.